This T cell receptor beta chain was sequenced for a study of T-cell reconstitution after alpha-beta-depleted transplantation in children. Study findings and constraints: By about two months after transplant, alpha-beta T cells reportedly arose from several hundred graft clones that had expanded. Recipient T cells and thymic progenitors that survived gave rise to the high TCRbeta diversity observed at day 60 in some patients.

In its sample, this clonotype was seen once. Antigen unknown. CDR3 length: 13 residues. The germline CDR1 and CDR2 sequences are GTSNPN and SVGIG (reference sequence). V shed 7 bases and J 4 bases; nucleotides not matched to a gene: 4. This sample's TCRbeta library carried unique molecular identifier barcodes. TCRdb independently ran MiXCR on the PCR reads; one entry per CDR3 protein. The data show approximately 630,000 distinct CDR3 sequences, around 13% seen once. Sequencing was performed on PBMCs, taken before TCRalphabeta/CD19-depleted stem cell transplant. The TCR sequence derives from a girl aged 2-10 years with congenital amegakaryocytic thrombocytopenia, due to receive a stem cell transplant. The rearrangement links TRBV30 to TRBJ2-3; 11 positions match TRBD2. As DNA, the CDR3 is TGTGCCTTAGCGGGAGGGGTCGCAGATACGCAGTATTTT. Protein: CALAGGVADTQYF.